These 27 T cell receptor beta chains originate from one sample sequenced in a study of tumor-infiltrating lymphocytes in primary liver carcinoma. Co-extraction yielded RNA and DNA from around 20-30 mg of unsorted bulk tissue. Using a constant-region primer together with ProtoScript II reverse transcriptase, TCR beta cDNA was made from roughly 540 ng of total RNA. Three-round nested multiplex PCR performed with slightly modified ARM-PCR produced the TCR beta libraries. The first two PCR rounds used TRBV1-TRBV30 forward primers with a C-beta reverse primer, nine to eleven cycles each. TCRdb fed the multiplex PCR reads into MiXCR, producing one record per CDR3 protein. The sample lists 100,000 to 150,000 distinct CDR3 sequences, 60% to 80% occurring once. The sequencing input was liver tumor tissue from sampling region 3. Subset here: tumor region T3, left-lateral pole. The receptors stem from a woman aged 55-70 years with primary liver carcinoma and hepatitis B virus infection.

The gene calls are TRBV6-6 and TRBJ2-7, with a possible D match to TRBD2 (8 bases). Germline CDR1 reads MNHNY; CDR2 reads SVGAGI (reference sequence). This CDR3 spans 14 amino acids. Trimming took off 10 bases at V and 12 bases at J, with 28 bases between the two ends. This CDR3 reads CATYLGGSRGGRYF. As DNA, the CDR3 is TGTGCCACCTACCTAGGGGGCTCTCGGGGGGGGAGGTACTTC.

This clonotype has a single count. The junction departs from germline at one end; a sequencing error may be responsible. This chain uses TRBV11-2 with TRBJ2-2; no firm D call. The CDR3 has 14 residues. Germline V gene data show CDR1 as SGHAT and CDR2 as FQNNGV. In nucleotides, the CDR3 is TGTGCCAACAGCTTACACCCGAACACTGGGGAGCTGTTTTTT. It is translated as CANSLHPNTGELFF.

About this clonotype itself: This may be a read error, as it is one base from a much larger clone. The CDR3 bases are TGTGTCAGCAGCTTTTTCGGGGAACACTACGAGCAGTACTTC. This encodes CVSSFFGEHYEQYF. This chain links TRBV5-5 with TRBJ2-7; a weak D match, TRBD2 (5 bases). The CDR3 length is 14 residues. CDR1 and CDR2 from the germline V gene are SGHKS and YYEKEE (reference sequence).

The V gene is TRBV24-1, the J gene TRBJ2-3, with D hard to call. Trimming pared 6 bases from V and 0 bases from J, leaving 18 bases between. This CDR3 has 17 amino acids. Germline V gives CDR1 KGHDR, CDR2 SFDVKD. The CDR3 spells CATSSDTATTSTDTQYF. The CDR3 DNA follows: TGTGCCACCAGTAGCGATACTGCTACTACTAGCACAGATACGCAGTATTTT.

This clonotype has at least ten counts. This chain connects TRBV29-1 to TRBJ2-3, with 8 bases matching TRBD1. V lost 7 bases and J lost 2; bases outside the gene matches: 8. This CDR3 comprises 14 residues. Germline values: CDR1 SQVTM, CDR2 ANQGSEA. Here the CDR3 DNA reads TGCAGCGCTAGACAGGGGTCAAACACAGATACGCAGTATTTT. This codes for CSARQGSNTDTQYF.

This clonotype was recorded only once. An end of the junction does not agree with germline; a read error may underlie this. This rearrangement joins TRBV28 to TRBJ2-7; possible D gene TRBD2, 6 bases. Per germline, CDR1 MDHEN and CDR2 SYDVKM. The CDR3 covers 16 residues. Written as DNA, the CDR3 is TGTGTCAGCAGTCTATCTTGGGGCCAGCGGGCCTACGAGCAGTACTTT. It encodes CVSSLSWGQRAYEQYF.

Worth noting for this clonotype: It is likely a read error, because the conserved phenylalanine at the end of the CDR3 is missing. This sequence joins TRBV5-1 and TRBJ1-1; 8 nucleotides match TRBD1. Germline lookup yields CDR1 SGHRS and CDR2 YFSETQ. The CDR3 extends over 14 amino acids. V shed 1 base, J shed 6 bases, and the junction held 5 bases outside the gene matches. CDR3 nucleotide sequence: TGCGCCAGCAGCTTGACAGGGGGTCAGGCTGAAGCTTTCTCT. Translated: CASSLTGGQAEAFS.

In regard to this clonotype: The junction departs from germline at one end; a sequencing error may be responsible. The CDR3 coding sequence is TGTGCCAGTAGCTTACGTATGGGGACAGGGGATAATGAGCAGTTCTTC. Its translation is CASSLRMGTGDNEQFF. This chain joins TRBV11-2 and TRBJ2-1; 10 nucleotides align to TRBD1. The germline V gene has CDR1 SGHAT and CDR2 FQNNGV. This CDR3 comprises 16 residues.

The CDR3 DNA is TGTGCCATCAAGAAAACAGAGACCCAGTACTTC. Translated, it gives CAIKKTETQYF. This chain connects TRBV11-2 to TRBJ2-5; D ambiguous. This CDR3 is 11 amino acids long. V lost 10 bases, J lost 4 bases, and 10 bases lay in between. CDR1 is SGHAT and CDR2 is FQNNGV in the germline V gene.

This clonotype was found a few times. The junction differs from germline at one of its ends, possibly a read error. The V gene is TRBV11-1, the J gene TRBJ2-7, with D uncertain. Looked up from germline, CDR1 is SGHAT and CDR2 is FQDESV (reference sequence). The CDR3 covers 15 residues. The CDR3 region is CANSEDLVPGYEQYF. The CDR3 DNA follows: TGTGCCAACAGCGAGGACCTGGTCCCGGGCTACGAGCAGTACTTC.

In this sample, this clonotype is medium-sized. The CDR3 nucleotides read TGTGCCAGCAGCACTGGGACAGGGGGCTCCTACGAGCAGTACTTC. Translating gives CASSTGTGGSYEQYF. The chain carries TRBV11-2 and TRBJ2-7; 11 bases match TRBD1. The germline gives CDR1 SGHAT, CDR2 FQNNGV. V lost 5 bases to trimming and J lost 0 bases; unmatched junction nucleotides: 3. This CDR3 has 15 residues.

This sequence joins TRBV9 and TRBJ2-2, with TRBD1 matching over 10 bases. J lost 8 bases, V lost 3 bases, and 10 bases had no gene match. There are 16 residues in the CDR3. CDR1 and CDR2 from the germline V gene are SGDLS and YYNGEE. Here the CDR3 DNA reads TGTGCCAGCAGCGCCCGTCCCGGGACAGGGGTAGGGGAGCTGTTTTTT. Translating gives CASSARPGTGVGELFF.

This clonotype was recorded a few times. CDR3 nucleotides: TGTGCCACCAGCCCCCCAACAGAGTACCAAGAGACCCAGTACTTC. It specifies CATSPPTEYQETQYF. This chain connects TRBV28 to TRBJ2-5; D gene unclear. V was trimmed by 10 bases and J by 0 bases, leaving 18 bases between them. This CDR3 region has 15 residues. Germline assignment: CDR1 MDHEN and CDR2 SYDVKM. The whole variable domain, filled in from reference TRBV28 and TRBJ2-5, reads DVKVTQSSRYLVKRTGEKVFLECVQDMDHENMFWYRQDPGLGLRLIYFSYDVKMKEKGDIPEGYSVSREKKERFSLILESASTNQTSMYLCATSPPTEYQETQYFGPGTRLLVL.

About this clonotype itself: The junction departs from germline at one end; a sequencing error may be responsible. V and J are TRBV13 and TRBJ2-1; tentatively, D is TRBD2 (6 bases). Germline values: CDR1 PRHDT, CDR2 FYEKMQ (reference sequence). This CDR3 has 16 residues. This CDR3 reads CATSPHVLAEYNEQFF. The CDR3 DNA is TGTGCCACCAGCCCCCATGTGTTAGCGGAGTACAATGAGCAGTTCTTC.

Within the sample, this clonotype is medium-sized. This sequence joins TRBV7-8 and TRBJ2-1, with D perhaps matching TRBD2 (6 bases). Germline V gene data show CDR1 as SGHVS and CDR2 as FQNEAQ. The CDR3 runs 16 residues. V lost 1 base, J lost 4 bases, and 14 bases lay in between. The chain's CDR3 is CASSLVSRGKYNEQFF. In DNA form, the CDR3 reads TGTGCCAGCAGCTTAGTCTCACGGGGGAAGTACAATGAGCAGTTCTTC.

Note on this clonotype: Given a much more abundant clone one base away, this may be a read error. The genes are TRBV5-1 and TRBJ1-2; 9 nucleotides line up with TRBD1. The CDR3 length is 14 residues. CDR1 is SGHRS, CDR2 YFSETQ, per germline. V lost 3 bases to trimming and J lost 4 bases; unmatched junction nucleotides: 4. The CDR3 region is CASSSGQGIYGYTF. CDR3 bases: TGCGCCAGCAGCTCCGGACAGGGGATCTATGGCTACACCTTC. The entire variable domain, with the rest obtained from reference TRBV5-1 and TRBJ1-2, is as follows: KAGVTQTPRYLIKTRGQQVTLSCSPISGHRSVSWYQQTPGQGLQFLFEYFSETQRNKGNFPGRFSGRQFSNSRSEMNVSTLELGDSALYLCASSSGQGIYGYTFGSGTRLTVV.

In its sample, this clonotype was seen many times. The CDR3, as DNA: TGTGCCATCGAAGTATCCGGGGAGCTGTTTTTT. Protein product: CAIEVSGELFF. This rearrangement joins TRBV12-3 or TRBV12-4 to TRBJ2-2; D gene unclear. The germline V and J ends were trimmed by 10 bases and 6 bases, with 9 bases remaining between them. This CDR3 has 11 amino acids.

The sample holds many counts of this clonotype. The gene calls are TRBV12-3 or TRBV12-4 and TRBJ2-2; either TRBD1 or TRBD2 may supply D (5 bases each). This CDR3 has 15 amino acids. Trimming removed 7 bases from V and 3 bases from J, with 15 bases in between. CDR3 nucleotide sequence: TGTGCCAGCACTCTCTTGCTGGGGGACACCGGGGAGCTGTTTTTT. Translating it yields CASTLLLGDTGELFF.

About this clonotype: With a much larger clone just one base away, this may be a read error. The chain combines TRBV5-5 with TRBJ2-7; 12 bases match TRBD2. Per the germline V gene, CDR1 is SGHKS and CDR2 is YYEKEE (reference sequence). The CDR3 is 16 amino acids. The V segment lost 4 bases and the J segment 3 bases; nucleotides outside the gene matches: 8. The CDR3 bases are TGTGCCAGCAGCGGAAAATTACTAGCGGGAGGCTACGAGCAGTACTTC. Translated, it gives CASSGKLLAGGYEQYF.

The chain uses TRBV19 and TRBJ2-2; 9 bases map to TRBD2. CDR3 length: 15 residues. Germline V gives CDR1 LNHDA, CDR2 SQIVND (reference sequence). V trimming: 6 bases; J trimming: 7 bases; junction bases outside the gene matches: 9. CDR3 amino acids: CASRDSGRRVGELFF. The CDR3 DNA is TGTGCCAGTAGGGATAGCGGGAGAAGGGTCGGGGAGCTGTTTTTT.

A word on this clonotype: At one end the junction does not follow the germline gene, possibly because of a read error. The rearrangement uses TRBV10-3 and TRBJ2-3; 10 positions match TRBD1. CDR3 length equals 17 residues. CDR1 is ENHRY, CDR2 SYGVKD, per germline. CDR3: CAINSTAETGGTDTQSF. For the CDR3, the DNA is TGTGCCATCAACTCAACGGCCGAGACAGGGGGCACGGATACGCAGTCTTTT.

As concerns this clonotype: This may come from a read error, since a much larger clone is one base off. V and J are TRBV7-9 and TRBJ1-2; D unresolved. This CDR3 contains 13 residues. Germline V gene data show CDR1 as SEHNR and CDR2 as FQNEAQ (reference sequence). CDR3 bases: TGTGCCAGCAGCTTGAAGGTTTCTGATGGCTACATCTTC. As protein: CASSLKVSDGYIF.

As concerns this clonotype: A read error may produce the germline difference seen at one junction end. The genes are TRBV29-1 and TRBJ1-5; D is uncertain. The CDR3 has 13 amino acids. The V gene's germline CDR1 is SQVTM and CDR2 ANQGSEA. The CDR3 nucleotides read TGCAGCATTCAAGGGTACGGCAATCAGCCCCAGCATTTC. Amino acid sequence: CSIQGYGNQPQHF.

With respect to this clonotype: A junction end diverges from the germline sequence, so it may reflect a read error. V gene TRBV10-2 combines with J gene TRBJ2-7, with 10 bases that match TRBD2. From germline, CDR1 is WSHSY and CDR2 SAAADI. This CDR3 region has 19 residues. CDR3 bases: TGCCCCAGCACTCCCTGGGGTAGCGGGAGGAACGGGGCGACCTACGAGCAGTACTTC. Translation gives CPSTPWGSGRNGATYEQYF.

Points on this clonotype: One end of the junction varies from germline; a read error may be responsible. The chain employs TRBV6-1 and TRBJ2-1; 9 bases map to TRBD2. The V gene's germline CDR1 is MNHNS and CDR2 SASEGT. The CDR3 runs 19 residues. Here the CDR3 DNA reads TGTGTCAGCAGTGAAAGAACAGGGCAACGTCTAGCGGGATCGAATGAGCAGTTCTTC. Protein sequence: CVSSERTGQRLAGSNEQFF.

A single count supports this clonotype. V usage is TRBV28 and J usage is TRBJ2-1; D is perhaps TRBD1 (6 bases). V was shortened by 2 bases and J by 4 bases, with 21 bases between the two germline ends. The CDR3 has 18 residues. Germline CDR1 is MDHEN and CDR2 is SYDVKM. CDR3 nucleotide sequence: TGTGCCAGCAGTTTAAATCAGGGGACCAAATCCAGTTACAATGAGCAGTTCTTC. Translated: CASSLNQGTKSSYNEQFF.

Remarks on this clonotype: A much larger clone differs by one base, so this may be a read error. This chain links TRBV5-1 with TRBJ2-5, with D perhaps assigned TRBD1 or TRBD2 (5 bases each). The germline gives CDR1 SGHRS, CDR2 YFSETQ. The length of the CDR3 is 13 residues. CDR3 protein: CACSPGAQETQYF. The CDR3, as DNA: TGCGCCTGCAGCCCCGGGGCCCAAGAGACCCAGTACTTC.